This T cell receptor beta chain was identified in a study of CD8 T cells in ankylosing spondylitis. Germline V gene sequence: CDR1 SGHNT, CDR2 YENEEA. The V gene lost 2 bases and the J gene lost 5 bases, with 13 bases spanning the gap. The CDR3 extends over 15 amino acids. Study-wide points: Matched synovial fluid from ankylosing spondylitis patients was reported to be enriched for disease-linked clones. Ankylosing spondylitis blood appeared to carry a characteristic TCR beta motif of several highly homologous variants.

TCRdb itself ran the 5' RACE reads through MiXCR, one entry per CDR3 protein. Counted here are hundreds of thousands of distinct CDR3 sequences, 9.5% to 15% occurring once; the ten biggest clones make up under 7.5%. Remarks on this clonotype: As yet, its antigen is unknown.

The sample consisted of blood, either unsorted or a sorted T cell fraction (not recorded which). This TCR was recovered from a male donor with ankylosing spondylitis. V and J are TRBV11-3 and TRBJ2-1; TRBD2 might be the D (6 bases). CDR3 nucleotides: TGTGCCAGCAGCTTAATCGGGGGTGTTAACAATGAGCAGTTCTTC. This codes for CASSLIGGVNNEQFF.